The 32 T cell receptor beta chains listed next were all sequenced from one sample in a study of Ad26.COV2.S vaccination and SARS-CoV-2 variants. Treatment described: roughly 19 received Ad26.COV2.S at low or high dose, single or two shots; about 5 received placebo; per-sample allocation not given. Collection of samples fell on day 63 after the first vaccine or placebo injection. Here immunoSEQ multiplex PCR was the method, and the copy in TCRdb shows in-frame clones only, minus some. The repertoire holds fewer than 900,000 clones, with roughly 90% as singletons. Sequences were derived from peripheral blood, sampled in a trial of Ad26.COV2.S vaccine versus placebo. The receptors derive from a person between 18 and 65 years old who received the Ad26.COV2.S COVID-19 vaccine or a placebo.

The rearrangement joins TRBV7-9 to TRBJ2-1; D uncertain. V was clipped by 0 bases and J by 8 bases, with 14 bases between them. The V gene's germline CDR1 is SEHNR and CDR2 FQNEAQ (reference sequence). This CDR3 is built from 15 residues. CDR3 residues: CASSLATSPGDEQFF. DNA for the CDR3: TGTGCCAGCAGCTTAGCGACGTCCCCTGGGGATGAGCAGTTCTTC.

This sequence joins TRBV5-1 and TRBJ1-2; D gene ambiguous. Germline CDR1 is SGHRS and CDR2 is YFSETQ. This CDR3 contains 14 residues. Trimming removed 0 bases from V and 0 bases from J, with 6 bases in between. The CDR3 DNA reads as TGCGCCAGCAGCTTGGACCCAGCTAACTATGGCTACACCTTC. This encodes CASSLDPANYGYTF.

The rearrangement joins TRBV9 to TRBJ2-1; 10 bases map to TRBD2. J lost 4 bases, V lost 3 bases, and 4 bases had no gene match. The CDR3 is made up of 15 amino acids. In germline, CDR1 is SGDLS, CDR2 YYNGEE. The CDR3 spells CASSDGLAAYNEQFF. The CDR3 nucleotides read TGTGCCAGCAGCGACGGACTAGCGGCGTACAATGAGCAGTTCTTC.

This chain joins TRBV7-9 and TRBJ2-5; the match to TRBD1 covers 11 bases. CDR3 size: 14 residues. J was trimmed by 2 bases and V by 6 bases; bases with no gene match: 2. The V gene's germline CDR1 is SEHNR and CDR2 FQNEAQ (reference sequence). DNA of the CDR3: TGTGCCAGCAGGCGGGACAGGGGGCAAGAGACCCAGTACTTC. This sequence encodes CASRRDRGQETQYF.

CDR3 residues: CAHGQNSGNTIYF. In DNA form, the CDR3 reads TGTGCCCACGGACAGAACTCTGGAAACACCATATATTTT. The chain recombines TRBV30 with TRBJ1-3; tentative D call: TRBD1 (6 bases). The V end was cut by 8 bases, the J end by 0 bases, with 11 bases between. The CDR3 runs 13 residues. Germline V lookup: CDR1 GTSNPN, CDR2 SVGIG (reference sequence). Together with reference TRBV30 and TRBJ1-3, the CDR3 gives the full variable domain: SQTIHQWPATLVQPVGSPLSLECTVEGTSNPNLYWYRQAAGRGLQLLFYSVGIGQISSEVPQNLSASRPQDRQFILSSKKLLLSDSGFYLCAHGQNSGNTIYFGEGSWLTVV.

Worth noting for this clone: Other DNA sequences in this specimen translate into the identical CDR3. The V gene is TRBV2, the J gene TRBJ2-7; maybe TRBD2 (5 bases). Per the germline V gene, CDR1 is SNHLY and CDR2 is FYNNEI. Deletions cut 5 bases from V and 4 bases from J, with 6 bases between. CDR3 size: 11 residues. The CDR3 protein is CASSTGYEQYF. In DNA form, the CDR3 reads TGTGCCAGCAGTACGGGGTACGAGCAGTACTTC. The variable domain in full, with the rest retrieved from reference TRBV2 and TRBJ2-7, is EPEVTQTPSHQVTQMGQEVILRCVPISNHLYFYWYRQILGQKVEFLVSFYNNEISEKSEIFDDQFSVERPDGSNFTLKIRSTKLEDSAMYFCASSTGYEQYFGPGTRLTVT.

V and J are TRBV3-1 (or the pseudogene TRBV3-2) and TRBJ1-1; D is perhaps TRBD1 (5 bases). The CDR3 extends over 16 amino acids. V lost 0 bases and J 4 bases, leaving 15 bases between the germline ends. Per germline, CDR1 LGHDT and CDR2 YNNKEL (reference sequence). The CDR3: CASSQEDRERGTEAFF. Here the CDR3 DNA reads TGTGCCAGCAGCCAAGAAGATCGGGAAAGGGGCACTGAAGCTTTCTTT.

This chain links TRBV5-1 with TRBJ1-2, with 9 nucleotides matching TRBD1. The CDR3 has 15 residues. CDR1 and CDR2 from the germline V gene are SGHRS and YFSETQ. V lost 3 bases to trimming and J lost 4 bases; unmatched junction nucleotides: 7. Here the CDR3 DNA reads TGCGCCAGCAGCTGGGGGACAGGGTCTAGCTATGGCTACACCTTC. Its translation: CASSWGTGSSYGYTF.

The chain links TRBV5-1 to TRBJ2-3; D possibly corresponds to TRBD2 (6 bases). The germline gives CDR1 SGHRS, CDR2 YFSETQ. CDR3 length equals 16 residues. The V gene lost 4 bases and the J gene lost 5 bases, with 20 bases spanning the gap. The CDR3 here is CASSQLVDSGRDTQYF. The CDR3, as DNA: TGCGCCAGCAGCCAGTTAGTAGATAGCGGAAGAGATACGCAGTATTTT.

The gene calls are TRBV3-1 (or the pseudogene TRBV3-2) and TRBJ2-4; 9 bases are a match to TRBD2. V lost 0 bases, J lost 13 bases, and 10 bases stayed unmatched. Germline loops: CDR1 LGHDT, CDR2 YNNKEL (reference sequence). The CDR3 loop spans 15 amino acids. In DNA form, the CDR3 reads TGTGCCAGCAGCCAAGAGCGGGGGCGACTAGCGGAACAGTACTTC. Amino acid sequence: CASSQERGRLAEQYF.

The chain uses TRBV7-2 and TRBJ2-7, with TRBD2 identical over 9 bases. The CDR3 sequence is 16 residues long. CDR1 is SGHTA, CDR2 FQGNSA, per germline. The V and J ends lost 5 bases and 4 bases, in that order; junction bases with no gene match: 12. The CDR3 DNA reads TGTGCCAGCAGCCCCGCCCCGGGTAGCGGGAGTTACGAGCAGTACTTC. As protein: CASSPAPGSGSYEQYF.

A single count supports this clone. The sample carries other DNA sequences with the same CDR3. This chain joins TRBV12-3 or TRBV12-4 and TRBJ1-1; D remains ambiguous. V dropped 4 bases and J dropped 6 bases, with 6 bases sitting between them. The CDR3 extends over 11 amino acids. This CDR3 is CASSSGAEAFF. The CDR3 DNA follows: TGTGCCAGCAGTTCAGGCGCTGAAGCTTTCTTT.

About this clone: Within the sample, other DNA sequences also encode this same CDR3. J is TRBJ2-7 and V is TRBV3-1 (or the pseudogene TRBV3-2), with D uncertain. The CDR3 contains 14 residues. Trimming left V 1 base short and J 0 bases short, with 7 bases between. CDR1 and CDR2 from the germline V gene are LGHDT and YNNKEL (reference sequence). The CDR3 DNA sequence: TGTGCCAGCAGCCAAGTTGTAAGCTCCTACGAGCAGTACTTC. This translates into CASSQVVSSYEQYF.

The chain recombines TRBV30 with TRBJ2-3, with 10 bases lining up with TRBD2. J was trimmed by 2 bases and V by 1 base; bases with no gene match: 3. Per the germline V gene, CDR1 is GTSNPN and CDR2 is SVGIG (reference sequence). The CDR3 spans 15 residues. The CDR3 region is CAWSGAGGITDTQYF. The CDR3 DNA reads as TGTGCCTGGAGTGGAGCGGGGGGGATCACAGATACGCAGTATTTT.

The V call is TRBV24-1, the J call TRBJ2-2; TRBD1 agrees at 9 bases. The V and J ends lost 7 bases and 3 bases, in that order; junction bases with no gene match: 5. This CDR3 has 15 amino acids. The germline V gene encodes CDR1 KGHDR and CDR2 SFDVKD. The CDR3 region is CATSGTGLDTGELFF. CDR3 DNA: TGTGCCACCAGCGGGACAGGGTTGGACACCGGGGAGCTGTTTTTT.

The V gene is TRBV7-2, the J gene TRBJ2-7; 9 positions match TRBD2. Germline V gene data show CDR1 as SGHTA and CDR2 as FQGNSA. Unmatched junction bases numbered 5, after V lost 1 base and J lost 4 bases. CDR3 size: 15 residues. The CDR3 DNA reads TGTGCCAGCAGCTTAGGAGGGACTAGCAGGTACGAGCAGTACTTC. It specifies CASSLGGTSRYEQYF.

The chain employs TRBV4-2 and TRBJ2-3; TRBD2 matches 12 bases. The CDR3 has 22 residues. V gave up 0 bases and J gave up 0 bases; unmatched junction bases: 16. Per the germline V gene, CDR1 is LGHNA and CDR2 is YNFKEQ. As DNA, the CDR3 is TGTGCCAGCAGCCAAGATCGAAGGGCTAGCGGGGGGGTCCAACCTAGCACAGATACGCAGTATTTT. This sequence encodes CASSQDRRASGGVQPSTDTQYF.

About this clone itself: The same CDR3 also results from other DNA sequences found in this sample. CDR3 sequence reads: CAWSTGGGNTIYF. CDR3 nucleotides: TGTGCCTGGAGTACGGGAGGAGGAAACACCATATATTTT. This chain joins TRBV30 and TRBJ1-3; no definite D call. Trimming pared 2 bases from V and 4 bases from J, leaving 9 bases between. Germline loops: CDR1 GTSNPN, CDR2 SVGIG (reference sequence). The CDR3 is 13 residues long.

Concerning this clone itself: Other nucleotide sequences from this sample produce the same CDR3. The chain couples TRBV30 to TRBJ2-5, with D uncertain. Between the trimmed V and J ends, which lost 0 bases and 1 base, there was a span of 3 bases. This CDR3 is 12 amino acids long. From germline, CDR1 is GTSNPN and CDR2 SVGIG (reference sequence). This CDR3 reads CAWSVSQETQYF. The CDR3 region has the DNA TGTGCCTGGAGTGTTTCCCAAGAGACCCAGTACTTC.

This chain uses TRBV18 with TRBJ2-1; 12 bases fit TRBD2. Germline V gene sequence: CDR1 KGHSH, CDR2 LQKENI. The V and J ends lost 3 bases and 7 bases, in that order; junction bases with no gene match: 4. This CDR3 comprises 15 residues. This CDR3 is CASSPDLAGGNEQFF. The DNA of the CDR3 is TGTGCCAGCTCACCCGACCTAGCGGGGGGGAATGAGCAGTTCTTC.

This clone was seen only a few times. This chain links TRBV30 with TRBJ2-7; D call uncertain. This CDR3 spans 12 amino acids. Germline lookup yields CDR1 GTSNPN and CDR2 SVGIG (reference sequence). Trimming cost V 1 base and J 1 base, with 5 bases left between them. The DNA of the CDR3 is TGTGCCTGGAGTGGGCCGTCCTACGAGCAGTACTTC. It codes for CAWSGPSYEQYF.

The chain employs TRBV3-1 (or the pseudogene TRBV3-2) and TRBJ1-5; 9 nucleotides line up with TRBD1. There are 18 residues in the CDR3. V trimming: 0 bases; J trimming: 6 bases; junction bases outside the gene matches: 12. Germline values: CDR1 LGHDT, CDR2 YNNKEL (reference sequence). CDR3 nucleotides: TGTGCCAGCAGCCAAGAATTTTTCCCGGGACAGGGCCCTCAGCCCCAGCATTTT. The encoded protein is CASSQEFFPGQGPQPQHF.

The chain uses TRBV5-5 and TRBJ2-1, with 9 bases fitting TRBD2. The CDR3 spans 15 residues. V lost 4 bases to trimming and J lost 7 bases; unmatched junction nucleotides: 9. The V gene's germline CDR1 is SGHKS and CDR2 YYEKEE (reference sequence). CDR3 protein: CASSPGIAGVNEQFF. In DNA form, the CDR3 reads TGTGCCAGCAGCCCGGGGATAGCGGGGGTTAATGAGCAGTTCTTC.

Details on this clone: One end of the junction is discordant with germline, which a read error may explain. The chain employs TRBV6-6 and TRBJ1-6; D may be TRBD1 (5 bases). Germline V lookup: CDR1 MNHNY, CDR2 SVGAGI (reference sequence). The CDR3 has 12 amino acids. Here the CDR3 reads CASSYSRQPGRF. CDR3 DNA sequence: TGTGCCAGCAGTTACTCCCGACAGCCGGGCCGTTTT.

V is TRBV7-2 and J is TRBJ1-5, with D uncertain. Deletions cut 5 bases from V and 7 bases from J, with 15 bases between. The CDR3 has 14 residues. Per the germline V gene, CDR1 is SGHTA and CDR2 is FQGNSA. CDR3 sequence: CASSPEPRGQPQHF. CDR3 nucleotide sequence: TGTGCCAGCAGCCCCGAACCACGAGGGCAGCCCCAGCATTTT.

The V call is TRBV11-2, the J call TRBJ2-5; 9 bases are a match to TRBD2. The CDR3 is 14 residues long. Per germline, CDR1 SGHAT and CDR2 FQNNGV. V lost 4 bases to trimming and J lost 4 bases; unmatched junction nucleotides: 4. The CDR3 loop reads CASSSIAGVETQYF. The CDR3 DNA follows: TGTGCCAGCAGCTCCATAGCGGGAGTAGAGACCCAGTACTTC. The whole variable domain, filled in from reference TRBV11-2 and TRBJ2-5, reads EAGVAQSPRYKIIEKRQSVAFWCNPISGHATLYWYQQILGQGPKLLIQFQNNGVVDDSQLPKDRFSAERLKGVDSTLKIQPAKLEDSAVYLCASSSIAGVETQYFGPGTRLLVL.

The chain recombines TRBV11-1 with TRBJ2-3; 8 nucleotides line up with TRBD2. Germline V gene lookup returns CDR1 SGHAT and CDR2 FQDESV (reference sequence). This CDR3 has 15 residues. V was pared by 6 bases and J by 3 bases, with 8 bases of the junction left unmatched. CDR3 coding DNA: TGTGCCAGCAGGGAGGGCGGGGGGATGACAGATACGCAGTATTTT. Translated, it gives CASREGGGMTDTQYF.

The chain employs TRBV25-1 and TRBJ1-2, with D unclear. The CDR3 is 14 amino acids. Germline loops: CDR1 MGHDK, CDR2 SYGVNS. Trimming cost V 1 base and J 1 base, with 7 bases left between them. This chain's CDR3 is CASSEFGLNYGYTF. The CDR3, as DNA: TGTGCCAGCAGTGAATTCGGGCTTAACTATGGCTACACCTTC.

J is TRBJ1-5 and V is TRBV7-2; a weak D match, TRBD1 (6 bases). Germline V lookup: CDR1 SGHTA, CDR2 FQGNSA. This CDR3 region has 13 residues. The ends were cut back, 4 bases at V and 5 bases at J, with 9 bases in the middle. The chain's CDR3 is CASSSRGDQPQHF. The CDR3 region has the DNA TGTGCCAGCAGCTCTAGGGGGGATCAGCCCCAGCATTTT.

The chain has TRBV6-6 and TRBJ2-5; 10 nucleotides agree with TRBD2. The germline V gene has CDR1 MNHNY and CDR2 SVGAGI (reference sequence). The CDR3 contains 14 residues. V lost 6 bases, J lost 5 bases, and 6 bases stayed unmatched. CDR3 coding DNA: TGTGCCAGCAGGGCAGCGGGGGGGCAGGAGACCCAGTACTTC. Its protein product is CASRAAGGQETQYF.

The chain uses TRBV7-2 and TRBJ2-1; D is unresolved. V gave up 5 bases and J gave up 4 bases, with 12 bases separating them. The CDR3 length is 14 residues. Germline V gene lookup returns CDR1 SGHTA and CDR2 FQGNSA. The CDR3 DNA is TGTGCCAGCAGCGCGTATACAGCTTACAATGAGCAGTTCTTC. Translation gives CASSAYTAYNEQFF.

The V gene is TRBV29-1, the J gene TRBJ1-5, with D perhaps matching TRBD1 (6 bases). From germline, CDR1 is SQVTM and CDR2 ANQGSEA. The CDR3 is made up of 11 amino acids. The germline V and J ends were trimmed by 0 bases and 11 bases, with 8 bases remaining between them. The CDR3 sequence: CSVEEGAAQHF. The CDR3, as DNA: TGCAGCGTTGAAGAGGGGGCAGCCCAGCATTTT.